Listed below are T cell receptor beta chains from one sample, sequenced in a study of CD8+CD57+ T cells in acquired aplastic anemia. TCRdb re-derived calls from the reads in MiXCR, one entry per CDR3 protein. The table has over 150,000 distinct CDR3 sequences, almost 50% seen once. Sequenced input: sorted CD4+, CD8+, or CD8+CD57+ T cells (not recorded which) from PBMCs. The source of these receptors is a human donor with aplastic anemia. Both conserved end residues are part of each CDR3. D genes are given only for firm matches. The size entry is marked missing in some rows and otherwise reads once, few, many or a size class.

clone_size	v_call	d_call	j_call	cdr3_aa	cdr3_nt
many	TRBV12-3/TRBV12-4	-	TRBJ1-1	CASSFLEGTEAFF	TGTGCCAGCAGTTTTTTAGAGGGCACTGAAGCTTTCTTT
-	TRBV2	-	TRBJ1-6	CASSDWRNSPLHF	TGTGCCAGCAGTGATTGGAGGAATTCACCCCTCCACTTT
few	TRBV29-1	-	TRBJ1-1	CSVGGATRAEAFF	TGCAGCGTTGGGGGCGCCACCCGGGCTGAAGCTTTCTTT
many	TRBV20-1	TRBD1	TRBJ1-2	CSARGQGFNYGYTF	TGCAGTGCGCGAGGACAGGGCTTTAACTATGGCTACACCTTC
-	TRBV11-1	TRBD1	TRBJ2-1	CASSFTGTVSEQFF	TGTGCCAGCAGCTTTACGGGGACAGTGAGTGAGCAGTTCTTC
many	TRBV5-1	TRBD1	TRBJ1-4	CASSRQGDDEKLFF	TGCGCCAGCAGCCGACAGGGGGATGATGAAAAACTGTTTTTT
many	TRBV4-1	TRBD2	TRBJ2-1	CASSQGAGGLNEQFF	TGCGCCAGCAGCCAGGGAGCGGGGGGGCTAAATGAGCAGTTCTTC
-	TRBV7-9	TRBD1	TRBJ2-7	CASRYTGGAGSEQYF	TGTGCCAGCAGGTATACAGGGGGCGCGGGGTCCGAGCAGTACTTC
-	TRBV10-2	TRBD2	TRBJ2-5	CASSADLAGGETQYF	TGCGCCAGCAGTGCCGACCTAGCGGGGGGAGAGACCCAGTACTTC
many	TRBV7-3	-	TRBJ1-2	CASSLDVGDGYTF	TGTGCCAGCAGCTTAGACGTCGGTGATGGCTACACCTTC
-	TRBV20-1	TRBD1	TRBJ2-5	CSASKQGALETQYF	TGCAGTGCTAGTAAACAGGGGGCCTTGGAGACCCAGTACTTC
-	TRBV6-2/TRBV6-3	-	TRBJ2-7	CASSYPAPHSAVAYEQYF	TGTGCCAGCAGTTACCCTGCTCCCCACTCGGCCGTAGCCTACGAGCAGTACTTC
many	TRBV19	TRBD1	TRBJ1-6	CASNTPAGQPDSPLHF	TGTGCCAGTAACACCCCCGCGGGACAGCCGGATTCACCCCTCCACTTT
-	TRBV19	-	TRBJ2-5	CASSGNQETQYF	TGTGCCAGTAGTGGAAACCAAGAGACCCAGTACTTC